This T cell receptor (beta chain) was retrieved from a study of graft-versus-host responses after intestinal transplantation. Study-level points and caveats: Within the allografts of patients who had graft-donor T cell macrochimerism, graft-versus-host to host-versus-graft clonal ratios were high. Recipient bone marrow held GvH clones, some seen earlier in ileum or blood.

Profiling relied on immunoSEQ multiplex PCR, and the TCRdb table lists in-frame clones only, not all of them. The data contain about 93,000 clones, around 84% of them singletons. This clone is medium-sized (0.01 to 0.1%). Its specificity is not known. Other nucleotide sequences in the sample specify the same CDR3. The TCR was taken from a human donor who received an intestinal transplant. Source: unstimulated CD4+ T cells sorted from spleen or lymph node cells, taken before intestinal transplant.

The CDR3 loop is CASSRDRSNYEQYF. The CDR3 nucleotides are TGCGCCAGCAGCCGAGACAGGAGTAACTACGAGCAGTACTTC. J is TRBJ2-7 and V is TRBV5-1; D may be TRBD1 (6 bases). The V gene's germline CDR1 is SGHRS and CDR2 YFSETQ. The V end lost 4 bases, the J end lost 3 bases, and 14 bases lay between the germline ends. The CDR3 is 14 residues long.